This T cell receptor beta chain was recovered during a study of cytomegalovirus exposure and HLA in healthy donors. The CDR3 contains 14 residues. Germline loops: CDR1 MDHEN, CDR2 SYDVKM. J gave up 2 bases and V 8 bases, and 6 bases lay outside the gene matches. Clones were sequenced by immunoSEQ multiplex PCR, and TCRdb holds only the in-frame ones, with some missing. Of about 180,000 clones in the sample, less than 85% were seen once. This sequence originates from a man between 18 and 29 years old in good health and CMV-seropositive. Sample: PBMCs. The chain combines TRBV28 with TRBJ2-7, with TRBD1 matching 10 bases. The CDR3, as DNA: TGTGCCAGCGCCGGACAGGGGGTAACCTACGAGCAGTACTTC. It is translated as CASAGQGVTYEQYF.